The 30 T cell receptor beta chains listed next were all sequenced from one sample in a study of CD8+ T cells in alopecia areata. RNA, once extracted, was reverse transcribed into cDNA for use as the sequencing template. Here immunoSEQ multiplex PCR was the method, and the copy in TCRdb shows in-frame clones only, minus some. This sample carries about 160,000 clones, around 71% of them seen once, and the ten largest clones take more than 0.7%. Documented treatment: oral pan-JAK inhibitor, 5-10 mg twice daily. The sequencing here drew on CD4+ T cells sorted from blood, taken at week 4, from a patient treated with tofacitinib. The receptors were sampled from a human donor with alopecia areata.

V is TRBV9 and J is TRBJ2-4, with a tentative D call TRBD2 (5 bases). Germline V gives CDR1 SGDLS, CDR2 YYNGEE. V was trimmed by 0 bases and J by 7 bases, leaving 17 bases between them. This CDR3 has 16 amino acids. CDR3 loop: CASSVGGSWPDNIQYF. CDR3 nucleotide sequence: TGTGCCAGCAGCGTAGGAGGGTCGTGGCCGGATAACATTCAGTACTTC.

The chain is built from TRBV30 and TRBJ2-7; D call uncertain. This CDR3 region has 11 residues. Trimming took 3 bases from V and 2 from J, leaving 5 bases between them. Germline CDR1 is GTSNPN and CDR2 is SVGIG (reference sequence). The chain's CDR3 is CAWSTTYEQYF. The CDR3 DNA reads TGTGCCTGGAGCACCACCTACGAGCAGTACTTC.

This clone was counted only a few times. The V gene is TRBV19, the J gene TRBJ2-4, with unresolved D. In germline, CDR1 is LNHDA, CDR2 SQIVND (reference sequence). V lost 6 bases, J lost 1 base, and 10 bases lay in between. The CDR3 has 14 residues. CDR3 sequence: CASSLRLAKNIQYF. The CDR3 DNA sequence: TGTGCCAGTAGCCTTCGCTTGGCCAAAAACATTCAGTACTTC.

The CDR3 spells CASSVVGGRQYF. The CDR3 DNA follows: TGTGCCAGCAGCGTAGTTGGCGGGCGGCAGTACTTC. The chain links TRBV9 to TRBJ2-7; TRBD2 is a possible D gene (5 bases). CDR1 is SGDLS, CDR2 YYNGEE, per germline. Deletions cut 0 bases from V and 9 bases from J, with 10 bases between. The CDR3 is made up of 12 amino acids.

The chain employs TRBV7-2 and TRBJ1-5; tentative D call: TRBD1 (5 bases). V was trimmed by 0 bases and J by 6 bases, leaving 9 bases between them. CDR1 and CDR2 from the germline V gene are SGHTA and FQGNSA. The CDR3 spans 14 residues. The CDR3 region is CASSLASGGQPQHF. The CDR3 DNA reads as TGTGCCAGCAGCTTAGCGAGCGGGGGTCAGCCCCAGCATTTT.

The V and J genes are TRBV25-1 and TRBJ1-2; the D is unclear. The CDR3 covers 12 residues. The V end lost 6 bases, the J end lost 7 bases, and 12 bases lay between the germline ends. Germline-derived CDR1 and CDR2 are MGHDK and SYGVNS. Here the CDR3 reads CASRGWRPGYTF. In nucleotides, the CDR3 is TGTGCCAGCAGGGGGTGGAGGCCTGGCTACACCTTC.

This clone came up a few times. This sequence joins TRBV5-1 and TRBJ2-7; possible D gene TRBD2, 6 bases. This CDR3 region has 15 residues. Per germline, CDR1 SGHRS and CDR2 YFSETQ. V dropped 0 bases and J dropped 2 bases, with 12 bases sitting between them. This CDR3 reads CASSLVGGVAYEQYF. The CDR3 region has the DNA TGCGCCAGCAGCTTGGTGGGGGGAGTAGCCTACGAGCAGTACTTC. Together with reference TRBV5-1 and TRBJ2-7, the CDR3 gives the full variable domain: KAGVTQTPRYLIKTRGQQVTLSCSPISGHRSVSWYQQTPGQGLQFLFEYFSETQRNKGNFPGRFSGRQFSNSRSEMNVSTLELGDSALYLCASSLVGGVAYEQYFGPGTRLTVT.

A single count supports this clone. The genes are TRBV30 and TRBJ1-1, with D possibly being TRBD1 (6 bases). The CDR3 length is 11 residues. CDR1 and CDR2 from the germline V gene are GTSNPN and SVGIG (reference sequence). Trimming cost V 3 bases and J 4 bases, with 6 bases left between them. The CDR3 sequence: CAWRGGTEAFF. DNA for the CDR3: TGTGCCTGGAGAGGGGGCACTGAAGCTTTCTTT. Looking up the rest from reference TRBV30 and TRBJ1-1 gives the full variable domain: SQTIHQWPATLVQPVGSPLSLECTVEGTSNPNLYWYRQAAGRGLQLLFYSVGIGQISSEVPQNLSASRPQDRQFILSSKKLLLSDSGFYLCAWRGGTEAFFGQGTRLTVV.

In regard to this clone: This CDR3 is also generated by other DNA sequences in the sample. The rearrangement joins TRBV30 to TRBJ1-3, with 7 bases lining up with TRBD1. This CDR3 has 13 residues. CDR1 is GTSNPN, CDR2 SVGIG, per germline (reference sequence). After removal of 4 bases from V and 2 bases from J, the junction contained 2 bases not matched to a gene. The CDR3 here is CAWTGTAGNTIYF. As DNA, the CDR3 is TGTGCCTGGACCGGGACAGCTGGAAACACCATATATTTT. Full variable domain (remainder filled in from reference TRBV30 and TRBJ1-3): SQTIHQWPATLVQPVGSPLSLECTVEGTSNPNLYWYRQAAGRGLQLLFYSVGIGQISSEVPQNLSASRPQDRQFILSSKKLLLSDSGFYLCAWTGTAGNTIYFGEGSWLTVV.

The CDR3 protein is CSVVRLISNTEAFF. The CDR3 DNA sequence: TGCAGCGTTGTGAGACTGATTTCGAACACTGAAGCTTTCTTT. The chain uses TRBV29-1 and TRBJ1-1; unclear D gene. Trimming took off 4 bases at V and 1 base at J, with 13 bases between the two ends. The CDR3 runs 14 residues. In germline, CDR1 is SQVTM, CDR2 ANQGSEA.

This clone came up once. The chain uses TRBV29-1 and TRBJ2-3, with 9 positions matching TRBD1. This CDR3 spans 15 amino acids. Trimming at V came to 7 bases and at J to 1 base, leaving 9 bases not matched to a gene. CDR1 is SQVTM and CDR2 is ANQGSEA in the germline V gene. CDR3 nucleotide sequence: TGCAGCGCAGGGACAGGGTCTCAGCGCACAGATACGCAGTATTTT. Translation: CSAGTGSQRTDTQYF.

This clone was seen a handful of times. The genes are TRBV29-1 and TRBJ2-5; no reliable D call. Per the germline V gene, CDR1 is SQVTM and CDR2 is ANQGSEA. The CDR3 length is 13 residues. V dropped 5 bases and J dropped 4 bases, with 14 bases sitting between them. The CDR3 protein is CSVSKMGLETQYF. DNA of the CDR3: TGCAGCGTTTCTAAGATGGGCCTAGAGACCCAGTACTTC. The full variable domain, with the rest looked up from reference TRBV29-1 and TRBJ2-5, is SAVISQKPSRDICQRGTSLTIQCQVDSQVTMMFWYRQQPGQSLTLIATANQGSEATYESGFVIDKFPISRPNLTFSTLTVSNMSPEDSSIYLCSVSKMGLETQYFGPGTRLLVL.

This chain connects TRBV20-1 to TRBJ2-5, with D unclear. Germline CDR1 reads DFQATT; CDR2 reads SNEGSKA (reference sequence). This CDR3 contains 11 residues. The germline V and J ends were trimmed by 7 bases and 2 bases, with 8 bases remaining between them. CDR3 protein: CSGLPQETQYF. The CDR3 region has the DNA TGCAGTGGGCTACCTCAAGAGACCCAGTACTTC.

This clone was seen only a few times. V and J are TRBV9 and TRBJ1-5; 7 positions agree with TRBD1. The CDR3 sequence is 14 residues long. V was clipped by 0 bases and J by 7 bases; unmatched bases: 4. Germline CDR1 SGDLS, CDR2 YYNGEE. Written as DNA, the CDR3 is TGTGCCAGCAGCGTAGGCCCGGGACAGCAGCCCCAGCATTTT. Amino acids: CASSVGPGQQPQHF. The full variable domain, with the rest looked up from reference TRBV9 and TRBJ1-5, is DSGVTQTPKHLITATGQRVTLRCSPRSGDLSVYWYQQSLDQGLQFLIQYYNGEERAKGNILERFSAQQFPDLHSELNLSSLELGDSALYFCASSVGPGQQPQHFGDGTRLSIL.

Worth noting for this clone: The same CDR3 arises from other DNA sequences in this sample as well. The chain is built from TRBV29-1 and TRBJ1-6; the match to TRBD1 covers 10 bases. With 6 bases clipped from V and 7 bases from J, the junction kept 6 bases outside the gene matches. CDR1 SQVTM and CDR2 ANQGSEA come from the germline V gene. CDR3 length: 14 amino acids. CDR3 protein: CSVPGTGANSPLHF. The CDR3 nucleotides read TGCAGCGTGCCCGGGACAGGGGCGAATTCACCCCTCCACTTT.

The chain recombines TRBV29-1 with TRBJ1-1; unclear D gene. The V end lost 2 bases, the J end lost 3 bases, and 16 bases lay between the germline ends. The CDR3 is 15 amino acids. Germline loops: CDR1 SQVTM, CDR2 ANQGSEA. This CDR3 reads CSVEKGDTSYTEAFF. The CDR3 nucleotides read TGCAGCGTTGAAAAGGGAGACACGTCGTACACTGAAGCTTTCTTT.

In its sample, this clone was seen once. The chain is built from TRBV30 and TRBJ2-5; D is undetermined. This CDR3 comprises 15 residues. V was cut by 1 base and J by 2 bases, with 14 bases left in between. Germline CDR1 GTSNPN, CDR2 SVGIG (reference sequence). The CDR3 protein is CAWSGRFGPQETQYF. In nucleotides, the CDR3 is TGTGCCTGGAGTGGACGGTTCGGGCCTCAAGAGACCCAGTACTTC.

CDR3 nucleotides: TGTGCCAGCAGTTTATCGTCGAGGCTAACAGCGAACACTGAAGCTTTCTTT. Encoded protein: CASSLSSRLTANTEAFF. The chain carries TRBV27 and TRBJ1-1; D call uncertain. Between the trimmed V and J ends, which lost 0 bases and 1 base, there was a span of 15 bases. Per the germline V gene, CDR1 is MNHEY and CDR2 is SMNVEV (reference sequence). This CDR3 spans 17 amino acids.

The count of this clone is one. The chain joins TRBV2 to TRBJ2-2; D gene uncertain. The CDR3 sequence is 15 residues long. V lost 7 bases and J lost 1, with 13 bases in between. The germline gives CDR1 SNHLY, CDR2 FYNNEI. In DNA, the CDR3 is TGTGCCAGCATCGGGCCGCCAAGGAACACCGGGGAGCTGTTTTTT. Encoded protein: CASIGPPRNTGELFF.

The chain carries TRBV9 and TRBJ2-2; 7 bases align to TRBD1. The germline V gene has CDR1 SGDLS and CDR2 YYNGEE. The CDR3 runs to 15 residues. The V and J ends lost 4 bases and 2 bases, in that order; junction bases with no gene match: 5. In nucleotides, the CDR3 is TGTGCCAGCAGCCTACAGGGGCTAAACACCGGGGAGCTGTTTTTT. It codes for CASSLQGLNTGELFF. The full variable domain, in which reference TRBV9 and TRBJ2-2 provide the parts outside the CDR3, is DSGVTQTPKHLITATGQRVTLRCSPRSGDLSVYWYQQSLDQGLQFLIQYYNGEERAKGNILERFSAQQFPDLHSELNLSSLELGDSALYFCASSLQGLNTGELFFGEGSRLTVL.

The rearrangement uses TRBV11-2 and TRBJ1-1; no reliable D call. Germline lookup yields CDR1 SGHAT and CDR2 FQNNGV. The CDR3 length is 14 residues. Trimming took 7 bases from V and 5 from J, leaving 17 bases between them. CDR3 coding DNA: TGTGCCAGCACCTTGGTCCCCGGGCGGACTGAAGCTTTCTTT. Translating it yields CASTLVPGRTEAFF.

The CDR3 reads CAWSVGENIQYF. The CDR3 DNA is TGTGCCTGGAGTGTAGGAGAAAACATTCAGTACTTC. The rearrangement links TRBV30 to TRBJ2-4; no clear D gene. Germline V lookup: CDR1 GTSNPN, CDR2 SVGIG (reference sequence). V was shortened by 0 bases and J by 5 bases, with 5 bases between the two germline ends. The CDR3 runs to 12 residues.

This clone has just one count. The V call is TRBV6-5, the J call TRBJ2-7; D not resolved. The CDR3 sequence is 13 residues long. V was shortened by 5 bases and J by 3 bases, with 11 bases between the two germline ends. Per germline, CDR1 MNHEY and CDR2 SVGAGI. CDR3 residues: CASSRSYFYEQYF. For the CDR3, the DNA is TGTGCCAGCAGTAGAAGTTACTTCTACGAGCAGTACTTC.

The chain is built from TRBV7-2 and TRBJ2-1, with D possibly TRBD1 on 5 matching bases. Germline V lookup: CDR1 SGHTA, CDR2 FQGNSA. Trimming took off 7 bases at V and 9 bases at J, with 10 bases between the two ends. The CDR3 spans 11 residues. The CDR3, as DNA: TGTGCCAGCACCAGGGTGGGTGAGCAGTTCTTC. Translating it yields CASTRVGEQFF. Together with reference TRBV7-2 and TRBJ2-1, the CDR3 gives the full variable domain: GAGVSQSPSNKVTEKGKDVELRCDPISGHTALYWYRQSLGQGLEFLIYFQGNSAPDKSGLPSDRFSAERTGGSVSTLTIQRTQQEDSAVYLCASTRVGEQFFGPGTRLTVL.

V and J are TRBV11-2 and TRBJ2-3; D is unresolved. Trimming cost V 7 bases and J 1 base, with 12 bases left between them. Germline CDR1 and CDR2: SGHAT and FQNNGV. There are 14 residues in the CDR3. CDR3 sequence (DNA): TGTGCCAGCACCCAGACGGCCGGCACAGATACGCAGTATTTT. It encodes CASTQTAGTDTQYF.

This clone was picked up many times. The chain recombines TRBV6-6 with TRBJ2-4; D gene uncertain. CDR3 size: 15 residues. From germline, CDR1 is MNHNY and CDR2 SVGAGI (reference sequence). The V gene lost 6 bases and the J gene lost 0 bases, with 12 bases spanning the gap. The chain's CDR3 is CASSPFVAAKNIQYF. DNA for the CDR3: TGTGCCAGCAGCCCCTTTGTGGCAGCCAAAAACATTCAGTACTTC.

J is TRBJ2-7 and V is TRBV6-6; no clear D gene. The germline V and J ends were trimmed by 2 bases and 4 bases, with 6 bases remaining between them. CDR1 and CDR2 (germline): MNHNY, SVGAGI (reference sequence). The CDR3 covers 12 residues. The CDR3 region has the DNA TGTGCCAGCAGTTACCCGCTTTACGAGCAGTACTTC. The encoded protein is CASSYPLYEQYF.

This rearrangement joins TRBV5-4 to TRBJ1-2; D remains ambiguous. The CDR3 runs to 13 residues. With 0 bases removed from V and 2 bases from J, the gap between germline ends came to 5 bases. Per the germline V gene, CDR1 is SGHNT and CDR2 is YYREEE (reference sequence). CDR3 in amino acids: CASSLDGNYGYTF. In nucleotides, the CDR3 is TGTGCCAGCAGCTTGGATGGGAACTATGGCTACACCTTC. The full variable domain, its missing parts supplied by reference TRBV5-4 and TRBJ1-2, is ETGVTQSPTHLIKTRGQQVTLRCSSQSGHNTVSWYQQALGQGPQFIFQYYREEENGRGNFPPRFSGLQFPNYSSELNVNALELDDSALYLCASSLDGNYGYTFGSGTRLTVV.

On this clone: The identical CDR3 is also encoded by other nucleotide sequences in the sample. The chain combines TRBV5-1 with TRBJ2-7, with D perhaps given as TRBD1 or TRBD2 (5 bases each). Trimming removed 1 base from V and 3 bases from J, with 11 bases in between. CDR1 and CDR2 from the germline V gene are SGHRS and YFSETQ. The CDR3 consists of 14 residues. The CDR3 reads CASSLTGPSYEQYF. The DNA of the CDR3 is TGCGCCAGCAGCTTGACGGGGCCGAGCTACGAGCAGTACTTC.

The chain couples TRBV2 to TRBJ2-7; maybe TRBD1 (6 bases). CDR3 length: 12 residues. V lost 5 bases to trimming and J lost 4 bases, with 9 bases between them. Germline-derived CDR1 and CDR2 are SNHLY and FYNNEI. CDR3 region: CASSRTEYEQYF. The CDR3, as DNA: TGTGCCAGCAGTCGGACAGAGTACGAGCAGTACTTC.